The 17 T cell receptor beta chains presented below share a single source sample, sequenced in a study of CD8 T cells in Susac syndrome. Reverse transcription of roughly 0.45 to 1 ug RNA was performed with random hexamers. TCRdb recomputed calls from the immunoSEQ multiplex PCR reads with MiXCR, one row per CDR3 protein. The sample lists around 230,000 distinct CDR3 sequences, 95% seen once, with about 0.088% in the top ten. The specimen sequenced was CD4+ T cells from PBMCs. All receptors come from a human donor with multiple sclerosis.

The genes are TRBV28 and TRBJ2-7; 8 bases match TRBD1. Looked up from germline, CDR1 is MDHEN and CDR2 is SYDVKM. V was clipped by 8 bases and J by 4 bases; unmatched bases: 4. The CDR3 spans 12 residues. The DNA of the CDR3 is TGTGCCAGCTCCAGGGGGCTGTACGAGCAGTACTTC. Encoded protein: CASSRGLYEQYF.

CDR3 amino acids: CSASPGLAGETQYF. For the CDR3, the DNA is TGCAGTGCTAGTCCCGGACTAGCCGGGGAGACCCAGTACTTC. The gene calls are TRBV20-1 and TRBJ2-5; 8 positions agree with TRBD2. Germline V gene lookup returns CDR1 DFQATT and CDR2 SNEGSKA (reference sequence). The length of the CDR3 is 14 residues. After removal of 3 bases from V and 5 bases from J, the junction contained 8 bases not matched to a gene.

The chain recombines TRBV7-9 with TRBJ1-1, with unresolved D. The CDR3 sequence is 11 residues long. V was clipped by 6 bases and J by 5 bases, with 7 bases between them. Germline V gives CDR1 SEHNR, CDR2 FQNEAQ (reference sequence). The CDR3 nucleotides read TGTGCCAGCAGTATGGAGACTGAAGCTTTCTTT. Encoded protein: CASSMETEAFF.

CDR3 sequence reads: CASSASRVNTDTQYF. The CDR3 coding sequence is TGTGCCAGCAGCGCGAGCCGGGTAAACACAGATACGCAGTATTTT. The chain carries TRBV9 and TRBJ2-3; D is unclear. This CDR3 has 15 amino acids. The V gene lost 3 bases and the J gene lost 2 bases, with 13 bases spanning the gap. In germline, CDR1 is SGDLS, CDR2 YYNGEE.

The chain is built from TRBV2 and TRBJ2-5; D ambiguous. The germline V gene encodes CDR1 SNHLY and CDR2 FYNNEI. The CDR3 is 13 residues long. V dropped 7 bases and J dropped 2 bases, with 11 bases sitting between them. This chain's CDR3 is CASNPVRQETQYF. CDR3 nucleotides: TGTGCCAGCAACCCCGTTCGTCAAGAGACCCAGTACTTC.

The table lists this clonotype with a few counts. The chain joins TRBV7-9 to TRBJ2-1, with D maybe TRBD2 (5 bases). Germline V lookup: CDR1 SEHNR, CDR2 FQNEAQ (reference sequence). The CDR3 has 13 amino acids. V lost 5 bases to trimming and J lost 2 bases, with 7 bases between them. CDR3 sequence reads: CASSPGTYNEQFF. CDR3 DNA sequence: TGTGCCAGCAGCCCCGGGACCTACAATGAGCAGTTCTTC.

This chain joins TRBV14 and TRBJ2-1; no definite D call. Trimming took 6 bases from V and 4 from J, leaving 10 bases between them. This CDR3 is built from 13 residues. Germline assignment: CDR1 SGHDN and CDR2 FVKESK. DNA of the CDR3: TGTGCCAGCAGTCAGATCCTGTACAATGAGCAGTTCTTC. Translated, it gives CASSQILYNEQFF.

The chain combines TRBV30 with TRBJ2-6; 11 bases fit TRBD2. Germline trimming cut 2 bases from V and 0 bases from J; bases unmatched to any gene: 3. Germline lookup yields CDR1 GTSNPN and CDR2 SVGIG (reference sequence). This CDR3 comprises 17 residues. The DNA of the CDR3 is TGTGCCTGGAGTCTGGGACTAGCGGCCTCTGGGGCCAACGTCCTGACTTTC. Translating it yields CAWSLGLAASGANVLTF.

The chain joins TRBV12-3 or TRBV12-4 to TRBJ2-1, with TRBD2 as a possible D gene (5 bases). This CDR3 comprises 15 residues. Trimming cost V 3 bases and J 4 bases, with 13 bases left between them. DNA of the CDR3: TGTGCCAGCAGTTTTGCGTGGGAGAGTTACAATGAGCAGTTCTTC. Translated: CASSFAWESYNEQFF.

The genes are TRBV28 and TRBJ2-1; a weak D match, TRBD1 (5 bases). CDR1 and CDR2 from the germline V gene are MDHEN and SYDVKM. There are 12 residues in the CDR3. V shed 2 bases and J shed 10 bases, with 9 bases lying between them. CDR3 nucleotides: TGTGCCAGCAGTTTAGGTGGGGCCGAGCAGTTCTTC. It encodes CASSLGGAEQFF. Using reference TRBV28 and TRBJ2-1 for the parts outside the CDR3, the full variable domain is DVKVTQSSRYLVKRTGEKVFLECVQDMDHENMFWYRQDPGLGLRLIYFSYDVKMKEKGDIPEGYSVSREKKERFSLILESASTNQTSMYLCASSLGGAEQFFGPGTRLTVL.

The gene calls are TRBV29-1 and TRBJ1-2; D call uncertain. Germline CDR1 and CDR2: SQVTM and ANQGSEA. Trimming stripped 5 bases from V and 3 bases from J, with 7 bases between. The CDR3 loop spans 11 amino acids. This chain's CDR3 is CSVWLDYGYTF. DNA for the CDR3: TGCAGCGTTTGGTTAGACTATGGCTACACCTTC.

The chain combines TRBV28 with TRBJ2-1; D may be TRBD2 (6 bases). Germline CDR1 reads MDHEN; CDR2 reads SYDVKM. The CDR3 has 15 amino acids. Trimming took 6 bases from V and 0 from J, leaving 12 bases between them. Here the CDR3 DNA reads TGTGCCAGCAGCATCGCGGGGACCTCCTACAATGAGCAGTTCTTC. Amino acids: CASSIAGTSYNEQFF.

This sequence joins TRBV15 and TRBJ2-7; no clear D. CDR3 length equals 14 residues. V shed 0 bases and J shed 4 bases, with 10 bases lying between them. CDR1 LNHNV and CDR2 YYDKDF come from the germline V gene (reference sequence). The CDR3 spells CATSRDLGLYEQYF. The CDR3 DNA reads as TGTGCCACCAGCAGAGATCTCGGGTTATACGAGCAGTACTTC. Full variable domain (outside the CDR3, taken from reference TRBV15 and TRBJ2-7): DAMVIQNPRYQVTQFGKPVTLSCSQTLNHNVMYWYQQKSSQAPKLLFHYYDKDFNNEADTPDNFQSRRPNTSFCFLDIRSPGLGDTAMYLCATSRDLGLYEQYFGPGTRLTVT.

The chain is built from TRBV29-1 and TRBJ1-1; TRBD1 matches at 8 bases. V shed 7 bases and J 0 bases; nucleotides not matched to a gene: 4. The germline V gene encodes CDR1 SQVTM and CDR2 ANQGSEA. This CDR3 contains 13 residues. CDR3 in amino acids: CSGQGAMNTEAFF. DNA for the CDR3: TGCAGCGGTCAGGGGGCAATGAACACTGAAGCTTTCTTT.

V gene TRBV29-1 combines with J gene TRBJ2-7; TRBD1 matches 9 bases. The germline gives CDR1 SQVTM, CDR2 ANQGSEA. The V gene end was trimmed by 7 bases and the J gene end by 2 bases; junction bases not matched to a gene: 6. The CDR3 runs 13 residues. DNA for the CDR3: TGCAGCGCCCAACGGGACAGGGCCTACGAGCAGTACTTC. This codes for CSAQRDRAYEQYF.

The chain carries TRBV29-1 and TRBJ2-7; TRBD1 matches at 9 bases. The CDR3 length is 14 residues. The germline CDR1 and CDR2 sequences are SQVTM and ANQGSEA. Losses at the gene ends were 4 bases for V and 6 bases for J; bases not matched to a gene: 10. CDR3 residues: CSVGQGGLSVEQYF. The CDR3 coding sequence is TGCAGCGTTGGACAGGGGGGATTAAGCGTCGAGCAGTACTTC.

The chain links TRBV28 to TRBJ2-1, with no clear D. The germline V and J ends were trimmed by 2 bases and 4 bases, with 9 bases remaining between them. The CDR3 sequence is 14 residues long. The germline V gene has CDR1 MDHEN and CDR2 SYDVKM. CDR3: CASSLGFGYNEQFF. CDR3 nucleotides: TGTGCCAGCAGTTTAGGGTTCGGGTACAATGAGCAGTTCTTC.